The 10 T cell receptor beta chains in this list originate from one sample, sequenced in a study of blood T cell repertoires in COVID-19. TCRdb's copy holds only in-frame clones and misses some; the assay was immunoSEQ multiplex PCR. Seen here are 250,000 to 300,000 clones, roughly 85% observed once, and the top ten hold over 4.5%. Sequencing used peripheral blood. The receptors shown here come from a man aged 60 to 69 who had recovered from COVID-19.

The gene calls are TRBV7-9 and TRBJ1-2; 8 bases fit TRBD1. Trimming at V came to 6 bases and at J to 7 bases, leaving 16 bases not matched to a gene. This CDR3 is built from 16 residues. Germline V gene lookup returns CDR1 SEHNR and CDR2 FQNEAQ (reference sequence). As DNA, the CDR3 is TGTGCCAGCAGTCCGGGGTCGGGACAGGAGGGAGGTGGCTACACCTTC. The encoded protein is CASSPGSGQEGGGYTF.

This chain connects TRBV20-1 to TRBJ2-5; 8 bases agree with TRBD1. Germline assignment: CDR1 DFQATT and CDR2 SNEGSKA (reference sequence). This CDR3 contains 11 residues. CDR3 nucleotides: TGCGGAACCGACAGGGGTGAGACCCAGTACTTC. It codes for CGTDRGETQYF.

DNA of the CDR3: TGCGCCAGCAGCTTCGACAGGGCGAGCTCCTACGAGCAGTACTTC. It codes for CASSFDRASSYEQYF. This chain links TRBV5-1 with TRBJ2-7; 7 bases map to TRBD1. The CDR3 runs to 15 residues. Germline values: CDR1 SGHRS, CDR2 YFSETQ. Trimming at V came to 2 bases and at J to 0 bases, leaving 5 bases not matched to a gene.

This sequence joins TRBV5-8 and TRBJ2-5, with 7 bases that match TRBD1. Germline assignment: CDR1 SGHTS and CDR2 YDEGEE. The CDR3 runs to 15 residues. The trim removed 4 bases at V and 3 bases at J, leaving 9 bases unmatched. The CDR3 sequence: CASSPEPGQKETQYF. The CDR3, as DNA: TGTGCCAGCAGCCCTGAACCGGGACAGAAAGAGACCCAGTACTTC.

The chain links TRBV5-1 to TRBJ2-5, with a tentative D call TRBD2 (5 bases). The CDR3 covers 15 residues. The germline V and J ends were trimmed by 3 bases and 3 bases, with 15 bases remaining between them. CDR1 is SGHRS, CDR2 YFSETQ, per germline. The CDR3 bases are TGCGCCAGCAGCTCCTTACCCCACGGGGAAGAGACCCAGTACTTC. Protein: CASSSLPHGEETQYF.

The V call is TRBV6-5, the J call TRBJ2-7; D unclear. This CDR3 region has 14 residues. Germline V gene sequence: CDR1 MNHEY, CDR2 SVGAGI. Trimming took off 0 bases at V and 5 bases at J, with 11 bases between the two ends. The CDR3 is CASSYSRVVHEQYF. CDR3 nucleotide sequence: TGTGCCAGCAGTTACTCCCGTGTAGTCCACGAGCAGTACTTC.

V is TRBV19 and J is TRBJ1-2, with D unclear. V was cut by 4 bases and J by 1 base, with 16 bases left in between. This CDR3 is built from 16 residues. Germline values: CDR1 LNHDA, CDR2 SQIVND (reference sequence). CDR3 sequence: CASSKYSIGDNYGYTF. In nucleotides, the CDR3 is TGTGCCAGTAGTAAATACAGTATTGGCGATAACTATGGCTACACCTTC.

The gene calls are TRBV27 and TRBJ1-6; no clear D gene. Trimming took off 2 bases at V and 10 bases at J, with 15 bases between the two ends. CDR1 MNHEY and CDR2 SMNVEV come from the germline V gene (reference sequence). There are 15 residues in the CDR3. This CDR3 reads CASSLTPSGLSPLHF. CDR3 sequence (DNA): TGTGCCAGCAGTTTAACCCCATCGGGATTGTCACCCCTCCACTTT.

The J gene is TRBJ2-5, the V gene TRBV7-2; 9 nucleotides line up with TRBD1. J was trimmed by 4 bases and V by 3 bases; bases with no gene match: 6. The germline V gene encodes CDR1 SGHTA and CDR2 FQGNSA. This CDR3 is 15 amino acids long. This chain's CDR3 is CASSLTGGNTETQYF. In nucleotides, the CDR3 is TGTGCCAGCAGCTTGACAGGGGGTAACACAGAGACCCAGTACTTC.

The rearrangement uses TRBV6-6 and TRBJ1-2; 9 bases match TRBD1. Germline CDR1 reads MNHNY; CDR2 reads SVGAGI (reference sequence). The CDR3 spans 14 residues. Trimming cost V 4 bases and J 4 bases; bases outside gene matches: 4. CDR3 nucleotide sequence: TGTGCCAGCAGTTTACCGGGACAGGGCTATGGCTACACCTTC. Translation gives CASSLPGQGYGYTF.